This T cell receptor beta chain was retrieved from a study of shared clonotypes between healthy human individuals (dated by TCRdb to the early 2020s). The study in broad terms: A couple of women and three men aged 18 to 49 years were included in the cohort. Different laboratories and diverse techniques were used to prepare libraries and sequence TCR repertoires, to increase sequencing depth and limit assay-specific biases. Each donor's leukapheresis produced roughly between roughly 0.9 and 9 billion PBMCs. Blood TCR repertoires of roughly five healthy adults were deeply sequenced to estimate repertoire size and the extent of clonotype sharing between individuals. For each donor, CD4 naive and CD4 memory were each given three plates, CD8 naive was given two plates, and CD8 memory was given one plate.

Healthy HIV-negative adults with no recently reported acute infections or vaccinations were included as donors. Every donor was a Caucasian adult residing in Nashville, Tennessee, USA. CD4+ T cells were enriched through magnetic negative selection, after which naive cells were positively selected on CD45RA and the remaining negative fraction served as the memory subset. After blood collection by leukapheresis, PBMCs were isolated using Ficoll-Histopaque density gradient centrifugation and then cryopreserved in the vapor phase of liquid nitrogen. Analytical flow cytometry was used to check the purity and quantity of each magnetically sorted T cell population. Genomic DNA was isolated from each sorted fraction and quantified by UV absorbance on a Nanodrop 2000c. Based on the germline V gene, the CDR1 and CDR2 sequences are SGHTA and FQGNSA. The CDR3 holds 15 amino acids from the cysteine to the phenylalanine. Only the CDR3 portion is preserved as DNA: 45 bases, with reading frame beginning at the first base. V trim: 5 bases; J trim: 5 bases; unmatched bases: 11.

Using the deep immunoSEQ assay, TCR CDR3 regions were amplified from genomic DNA by multiplex PCR. Genomic DNA extracted from each cell subset was distributed evenly over all wells of several immunoSEQ 96-well plates, and each plate served as one replicate. Each replicate PCR for sorted subsets received roughly 0.2 ug genomic DNA, equal to about 30,000 T cell genomes. The purified libraries were quantified using a Qubit 3.0 fluorometer, sized with a Bioanalyzer 2100, and then quantified again using the KAPA Library Quantification kit. Each immunoSEQ 96-well plate was sequenced on its own single-read 150-cycle Illumina NextSeq 550 flow cell. The original pipeline was this. The immunoSEQ output contained only junctional sequences without quality scores, so filtering could not match that applied to full-length reads. Sequences were annotated with PyIR, a Python wrapper for IgBLAST v1.9, using IMGT germline references to assign V/J genes and CDR3. Reads with weak V/J assignments (E-value above 1e-6), missing CDR3, stop codons, out-of-frame junctions, or ambiguous translated residues were removed. V3J clonotypes were defined as sequences sharing the same inferred V gene, J gene, and CDR3 amino acid sequence. Percentage overlap between repertoires was calculated by dividing the number of shared unique clonotypes by the size of the smaller repertoire. Three approaches were used to assess repertoire richness: RTK rarefaction, the Chao1 estimator, and Recon v2.1 estimates of unobserved clonotypes. Generation probabilities for all TCRbeta clonotypes obtained by the gDNA method from a handful of donors were computed using OLGA. The table was pulled from immuneACCESS by TCRdb, which kept in-frame rearrangements only. Such tables lose some clones; where checked, under half of the loss comes from unresolved V genes, and the rest has no known cause. V and J calls and clone size come straight from that table; D and trimming were deduced from the DNA. The sample table holds 850,000 to 1,100,000 clones, of which around 77% were seen once. Of the sample, 0.85% to 1% falls within the top ten clones.

A remark on this clone: Its specific antigen is unknown. No per-base quality is available; no much larger clone lies one base away.

Results and caveats for the whole study, not just this receptor: Because the study included a small number of donors, the genetic and exposure-history diversity represented was limited. Based on pairwise subsampling, the degree of clonotype sharing among donors was expected to be affected by sequencing depth. Across a handful of donors, approximately 4.9% of naive CD4, roughly 3.8% of naive CD8, about 2.3% of memory CD4, and 0.4% to 0.45% of memory CD8 clonotypes were shared. Compared with non-shared clonotypes, clonotypes shared by all four sorted-subset donors had higher generation probabilities. Larger estimated clonotype richness was generally found for naive subsets than for memory subsets. Sampling was limited to blood, and TCR repertoires in tissue likely differ from TCR repertoires in blood. Incomplete sequencing was indicated by rarefaction of sorted-subset datasets, despite the large sequencing depth.

The specimen was memory CD4+ T cells from PBMCs. The cell subset or site label, as the study defines it: CD45RA-negative fraction. This receptor was taken from a man aged 18 to 29 in good health. Some clones in this sample may be carry-over from other donors' samples. Recombination linked TRBV7-2 to TRBJ1-2; TRBD1 aligns with 7 central bases. The CDR3 protein is CASSPPGQMFYGYTF. Here is the DNA: TGTGCCAGCAGCCCCCCGGGACAGATGTTTTATGGCTACACCTTC.